The 21 T cell receptor beta chains reported below all come from one sample, sequenced in a study of human T cells and chemical hapten exposure. Each CDR3 protein gets one entry after TCRdb re-called the RACE reads with MiXCR. Counted here are approximately 91,000 distinct CDR3 sequences, around a tenth occurring once; the ten biggest clones make up roughly 1.5%. As to time point: patch test 2, 6 weeks after DPC sensitization. Treatment here: therapeutic diphenylcyclopropenone sensitization with weekly scalp DPC. Sample: whole blood, taken in connection with sensitization to the hapten diphenylcyclopropenone (DPC). These receptors all come from a man aged 18 to 35 with alopecia areata. Some clones in this sample may be carry-over from other donors' samples.

The table lists this clonotype with many counts. In DNA form, the CDR3 reads TGTGCCAGCAGCTTACAGGATGTAGAAAAACTGTTTTTT. It is translated as CASSLQDVEKLFF. V and J are TRBV7-9 and TRBJ1-4; unclear D gene. This CDR3 spans 13 amino acids. The V end was cut by 2 bases, the J end by 8 bases, with 9 bases between. The germline CDR1 and CDR2 sequences are SEHNR and FQNEAQ (reference sequence).

The CDR3, as DNA: TGCAGCGTTGAAGGGACTAGCGGGGGTGATGAGCAGTTCTTC. It codes for CSVEGTSGGDEQFF. The chain uses TRBV29-1 and TRBJ2-1; 13 nucleotides agree with TRBD2. Germline-derived CDR1 and CDR2 are SQVTM and ANQGSEA. With 1 base clipped from V and 8 bases from J, the junction kept 2 bases outside the gene matches. CDR3 size: 14 residues.

This clonotype showed up many times. This chain links TRBV6-5 with TRBJ1-2, with 8 nucleotides matching TRBD1. Germline trimming cut 5 bases from V and 4 bases from J; bases unmatched to any gene: 6. The CDR3 sequence is 14 residues long. Germline V gene data show CDR1 as MNHEY and CDR2 as SVGAGI. CDR3 coding DNA: TGTGCCAGCAGTCTGGGACAGGCGCCCTATGGCTACACCTTC. It specifies CASSLGQAPYGYTF.

This clonotype has at least ten counts. The CDR3 DNA reads TGCGCCAGCAGCCAAGATCAGGGCTCTGGAAACACCATATATTTT. It codes for CASSQDQGSGNTIYF. V is TRBV4-1 and J is TRBJ1-3; a weak D match, TRBD1 (5 bases). The CDR3 spans 15 residues. The germline V and J ends were trimmed by 0 bases and 0 bases, with 6 bases remaining between them. CDR1 is MGHRA, CDR2 YSYEKL, per germline.

This chain connects TRBV20-1 to TRBJ2-7; TRBD2 matches 16 bases. V lost 5 bases and J lost 6; bases outside the gene matches: 4. Germline V gives CDR1 DFQATT, CDR2 SNEGSKA (reference sequence). This CDR3 is built from 14 residues. The CDR3 sequence is CSASGTSGGAEQYF. The CDR3 DNA follows: TGCAGTGCTTCCGGGACTAGCGGGGGGGCCGAGCAGTACTTC.

This clonotype came up many times. The rearrangement links TRBV7-6 to TRBJ2-3, with D unresolved. V lost 1 base to trimming and J lost 0 bases, with 17 bases between them. This CDR3 is 18 amino acids long. Germline assignment: CDR1 SGHVS and CDR2 FNYEAQ. CDR3 residues: CASSLGQRRLSSTDTQYF. DNA for the CDR3: TGTGCCAGCAGCTTAGGGCAGCGCAGGCTATCTAGCACAGATACGCAGTATTTT.

V is TRBV20-1 and J is TRBJ1-1; D might be TRBD1 (6 bases). The ends were cut back, 0 bases at V and 0 bases at J, with 11 bases in the middle. Germline V gene data show CDR1 as DFQATT and CDR2 as SNEGSKA (reference sequence). The CDR3 loop spans 15 amino acids. CDR3 bases: TGCAGTGCTAGAGATGGACAGACCATGAACACTGAAGCTTTCTTT. Translating it yields CSARDGQTMNTEAFF.

This clonotype showed up many times. V and J are TRBV20-1 and TRBJ2-7, with 9 bases lining up with TRBD1. This CDR3 is built from 13 residues. With 6 bases clipped from V and 2 bases from J, the junction kept 5 bases outside the gene matches. Per germline, CDR1 DFQATT and CDR2 SNEGSKA (reference sequence). CDR3: CSATGGTTYEQYF. Here the CDR3 DNA reads TGCAGTGCAACAGGGGGCACTACCTACGAGCAGTACTTC.

This clonotype was picked up a small number of times. V is TRBV9 and J is TRBJ1-2; D remains unclear. Deletions cut 0 bases from V and 4 bases from J, with 7 bases between. The CDR3 loop spans 13 amino acids. Germline CDR1 is SGDLS and CDR2 is YYNGEE. CDR3 in DNA: TGTGCCAGCAGCGTAGAGGGTGTCTATGGCTACACCTTC. Residues: CASSVEGVYGYTF.

This clonotype was observed many times. This chain joins TRBV4-3 and TRBJ2-7, with 8 bases that match TRBD1. CDR3 length: 17 amino acids. Per germline, CDR1 LGHNA and CDR2 YSLEER. Trimming at V came to 1 base and at J to 4 bases, leaving 12 bases not matched to a gene. CDR3 DNA sequence: TGCGCCAGCAGCCAAGTGGGACAGGCGCCTTTTTTGTACGAGCAGTACTTC. It encodes CASSQVGQAPFLYEQYF.

Only a few counts were recorded for this clonotype. This chain links TRBV18 with TRBJ1-1, with D possibly TRBD1 on 6 matching bases. Trimming took 6 bases from V and 3 from J, leaving 11 bases between them. Per germline, CDR1 KGHSH and CDR2 LQKENI. CDR3 length: 13 residues. The CDR3 spells CASSPAGDTEAFF. As DNA, the CDR3 is TGTGCCAGCTCCCCCGCAGGGGACACTGAAGCTTTCTTT. Full variable domain (missing parts from reference TRBV18 and TRBJ1-1): NAGVMQNPRHLVRRRGQEARLRCSPMKGHSHVYWYRQLPEEGLKFMVYLQKENIIDESGMPKERFSAEFPKEGPSILRIQQVVRGDSAAYFCASSPAGDTEAFFGQGTRLTVV.

There are many counts of this clonotype. CDR3 sequence: CASSVNRAGELFF. CDR3 bases: TGTGCCAGCAGTGTCAACAGGGCCGGGGAGCTGTTTTTT. J is TRBJ2-2 and V is TRBV6-4; the D gene is possibly TRBD1 (6 bases). Germline values: CDR1 MRHNA, CDR2 SNTAGT. The CDR3 spans 13 residues. V gave up 4 bases and J gave up 6 bases, with 9 bases separating them.

J is TRBJ2-3 and V is TRBV12-3 or TRBV12-4; the D is unclear. This CDR3 is 14 amino acids long. Trimming pared 0 bases from V and 4 bases from J, leaving 8 bases between. The CDR3 sequence: CASSLAIIADTQYF. Here the CDR3 DNA reads TGTGCCAGCAGTTTAGCTATTATCGCAGATACGCAGTATTTT.

The table lists this clonotype with a few counts. CDR3 in amino acids: CSVGLAGDYNEQFF. CDR3 DNA: TGCAGCGTAGGACTAGCGGGGGATTACAATGAGCAGTTCTTC. V gene TRBV29-1 combines with J gene TRBJ2-1, with TRBD2 matching over 13 bases. This CDR3 spans 14 amino acids. The V gene's germline CDR1 is SQVTM and CDR2 ANQGSEA. The J segment lost 4 bases and the V segment lost 6 bases, leaving 3 bases of the junction unmatched.

This clonotype was picked up many times. V is TRBV9 and J is TRBJ1-4; D gene uncertain. The CDR3 loop spans 15 amino acids. Trimming took off 2 bases at V and 4 bases at J, with 12 bases between the two ends. Germline V lookup: CDR1 SGDLS, CDR2 YYNGEE. CDR3 region: CASSVSGEINEKLFF. In nucleotides, the CDR3 is TGTGCCAGCAGCGTGTCGGGTGAGATTAATGAAAAACTGTTTTTT.

This clonotype was found a few times. V usage is TRBV7-8 and J usage is TRBJ1-1; D unclear. The CDR3 is made up of 14 amino acids. V shed 5 bases and J shed 0 bases, with 10 bases lying between them. CDR1 and CDR2 (germline): SGHVS, FQNEAQ. The CDR3 loop is CASSRYSMNTEAFF. The CDR3 DNA reads as TGTGCCAGCAGCAGGTACAGCATGAACACTGAAGCTTTCTTT. The entire variable domain, with the rest obtained from reference TRBV7-8 and TRBJ1-1, is as follows: GAGVSQSPRYKVAKRGQDVALRCDPISGHVSLFWYQQALGQGPEFLTYFQNEAQLDKSGLPSDRFFAERPEGSVSTLKIQRTQQEDSAVYLCASSRYSMNTEAFFGQGTRLTVV.

The genes are TRBV20-1 and TRBJ1-5; no clear D. The CDR3 has 15 residues. The V and J ends lost 3 bases and 4 bases respectively, with 16 bases between them. CDR1 and CDR2 (germline): DFQATT, SNEGSKA (reference sequence). CDR3: CSASPERSQNQPQHF. The CDR3, as DNA: TGCAGTGCTAGCCCTGAGCGATCACAGAATCAGCCCCAGCATTTT.

This clonotype has ten or more counts. For the CDR3, the DNA is TGTGCCAGCAGCTCCTATAGCGGATCCAAAAACATTCAGTACTTC. Residues: CASSSYSGSKNIQYF. V is TRBV4-2 and J is TRBJ2-4, with D maybe TRBD2 (6 bases). Germline CDR1 reads LGHNA; CDR2 reads YNFKEQ. This CDR3 contains 15 residues. V was clipped by 5 bases and J by 2 bases, with 13 bases between them.

This clonotype has a handful of counts. The chain carries TRBV2 and TRBJ2-3; D may be TRBD1 (6 bases). The CDR3 has 15 amino acids. Germline V CDR1 and CDR2: SNHLY, FYNNEI. V gave up 6 bases and J gave up 4 bases, with 17 bases separating them. The CDR3 sequence: CASSLGQIRADTQYF. CDR3 DNA: TGTGCCAGCAGCCTGGGACAAATCAGGGCAGATACGCAGTATTTT.

This clonotype was found many times. J is TRBJ2-7 and V is TRBV11-2; TRBD1 matches 7 bases. J gave up 0 bases and V 3 bases, and 5 bases lay outside the gene matches. Germline V gives CDR1 SGHAT, CDR2 FQNNGV. This CDR3 has 15 amino acids. CDR3 sequence: CASSFPRGTSYEQYF. Here the CDR3 DNA reads TGTGCCAGCAGCTTTCCCAGGGGGACCTCCTACGAGCAGTACTTC.

This clonotype appeared a few times. CDR3 sequence reads: CASSWTGDRSPLHF. The DNA of the CDR3 is TGTGCCAGCAGTTGGACAGGTGATCGCTCACCCCTCCACTTT. The chain uses TRBV28 and TRBJ1-6; 7 bases are shared with TRBD1. CDR3 length equals 14 residues. The germline gives CDR1 MDHEN, CDR2 SYDVKM. The ends lost 4 bases at V and 10 bases at J; junction bases unmatched: 7.